This T cell receptor beta chain is drawn from a study of blood T cell repertoires in COVID-19. About the study: PBMCs, B-cell-depleted T cells, or T cells were the source of the cDNA or gDNA that made up the material.

Across under 25 US areas, participants ranged in age from about 18 to 90 years. Clinical history as reported by participants underpinned cohort assignment. Donors in Cohort 3 who had recovered were those with two negative PCRs, healthcare professional clearance, or resolution of their symptoms. Clones were sequenced by immunoSEQ multiplex PCR, and TCRdb holds only the in-frame ones, with some missing. The table shows 500,000 or so clones, with around 90% occurring only once. The CDR3 consists of 14 residues. V lost 0 bases, J lost 9 bases, and 7 bases stayed unmatched. CDR1 is GTSNPN and CDR2 is SVGIG in the germline V gene (reference sequence).

Sequenced sample: PBMCs or T cells enriched from blood (not recorded which). This sequence was found in a woman in her late teens or twenties who had recovered from COVID-19. This sequence joins TRBV30 and TRBJ1-3, with 8 positions matching TRBD1. This chain's CDR3 is CAWSVPLDRATIYF. Written as DNA, the CDR3 is TGTGCCTGGAGTGTACCTCTGGACAGGGCCACCATATATTTT.